Below, 21 T cell receptor beta chains from the same sample are listed, as sequenced in a study of blood T cell repertoires in COVID-19 (dated by TCRdb to 2019 to 2021). The library was produced with the immunoSEQ multiplex PCR assay. TCRdb took this table from immuneACCESS and kept in-frame rearrangements with V and J called. Such tables lack part of the clones; where checked against another copy, unresolved V genes explain under half of the gap, and the rest is unexplained. This sample is represented by some 130,000 clones; 88% of them were singletons. Of the sample, 9% to 12% is held by the ten largest clones. The sample was peripheral blood. These receptors were collected from a man between 45 and 60 years old with acute or convalescent COVID-19.

This clone was seen just once. This chain links TRBV28 with TRBJ2-7; 8 positions match TRBD1. V gave up 4 bases and J gave up 5 bases; unmatched junction bases: 4. Germline lookup yields CDR1 MDHEN and CDR2 SYDVKM. This CDR3 has 13 amino acids. The CDR3 DNA sequence: TGTGCCAGCAGTTCCGTGGACAGGGACGAGCAGTACTTC. Its translation is CASSSVDRDEQYF. The entire variable domain, with the rest obtained from reference TRBV28 and TRBJ2-7, is as follows: DVKVTQSSRYLVKRTGEKVFLECVQDMDHENMFWYRQDPGLGLRLIYFSYDVKMKEKGDIPEGYSVSREKKERFSLILESASTNQTSMYLCASSSVDRDEQYFGPGTRLTVT.

The chain links TRBV5-1 to TRBJ1-1; D unresolved. CDR3 length: 13 residues. Trimming left V 3 bases short and J 3 bases short, with 9 bases between. CDR1 is SGHRS and CDR2 is YFSETQ in the germline V gene. The CDR3 nucleotides read TGCGCCAGCAGCTATGTCCCGGACACTGAAGCTTTCTTT. This translates into CASSYVPDTEAFF.

CDR3 loop: CASSVGQSQETQYF. CDR3 nucleotide sequence: TGTGCCAGCAGCGTGGGACAGAGCCAAGAGACCCAGTACTTC. V and J are TRBV9 and TRBJ2-5, with 7 bases lining up with TRBD1. The V and J ends lost 2 bases and 1 base, in that order; junction bases with no gene match: 2. CDR1 SGDLS and CDR2 YYNGEE come from the germline V gene. The CDR3 covers 14 residues.

The V gene is TRBV14, the J gene TRBJ2-7, with D tentatively TRBD2 (5 bases). Germline V gene sequence: CDR1 SGHDN, CDR2 FVKESK. Trimming took 4 bases from V and 1 from J, leaving 14 bases between them. The CDR3 contains 15 residues. DNA of the CDR3: TGTGCCAGCAGCCTCTCACTAGTCAATTCCTACGAGCAGTACTTC. Residues: CASSLSLVNSYEQYF. Full variable domain (outside the CDR3, taken from reference TRBV14 and TRBJ2-7): EAGVTQFPSHSVIEKGQTVTLRCDPISGHDNLYWYRRVMGKEIKFLLHFVKESKQDESGMPNNRFLAERTGGTYSTLKVQPAELEDSGVYFCASSLSLVNSYEQYFGPGTRLTVT.

The rearrangement links TRBV9 to TRBJ2-1; 12 nucleotides match TRBD2. Trimming took 0 bases from V and 8 from J; bases not matched to a gene: 3. This CDR3 region has 15 residues. The germline CDR1 and CDR2 sequences are SGDLS and YYNGEE. The chain's CDR3 is CASSVVSSGRDEQFF. DNA for the CDR3: TGTGCCAGCAGCGTAGTGTCTAGCGGGAGGGATGAGCAGTTCTTC.

The chain recombines TRBV6-1 with TRBJ2-1; the D is unclear. The germline gives CDR1 MNHNS, CDR2 SASEGT. Trimming removed 2 bases from V and 3 bases from J, with 5 bases in between. The CDR3 spans 13 residues. CDR3 residues: CASSENSYNEQFF. The CDR3 nucleotides read TGTGCCAGCAGTGAAAACAGCTACAATGAGCAGTTCTTC.

The V and J genes are TRBV10-3 and TRBJ2-7, with TRBD1 identical over 7 bases. CDR1 is ENHRY and CDR2 is SYGVKD in the germline V gene. V trimming: 7 bases; J trimming: 5 bases; junction bases outside the gene matches: 5. This CDR3 has 12 residues. The CDR3 spells CAIKKGADEQYF. CDR3 DNA sequence: TGTGCCATCAAGAAGGGGGCAGACGAGCAGTACTTC.

The chain uses TRBV5-1 and TRBJ2-2; D remains ambiguous. The ends were cut back, 1 base at V and 1 base at J, with 5 bases in the middle. The CDR3 consists of 14 residues. Germline CDR1 SGHRS, CDR2 YFSETQ. The DNA for the CDR3 is TGCGCCAGCAGCTTGTTGCGGAACACCGGGGAGCTGTTTTTT. It encodes CASSLLRNTGELFF.

V and J are TRBV5-6 and TRBJ1-2; 7 nucleotides align to TRBD1. Trimming at V came to 0 bases and at J to 0 bases, leaving 2 bases not matched to a gene. Germline V gene lookup returns CDR1 SGHDT and CDR2 YYEEEE. The CDR3 is made up of 15 amino acids. In DNA form, the CDR3 reads TGTGCCAGCAGCTTGGCAGGGGGAGCTAACTATGGCTACACCTTC. Protein: CASSLAGGANYGYTF.

This clone has more than one count but fewer than ten. This sequence joins TRBV5-1 and TRBJ2-1; 7 positions agree with TRBD2. CDR1 is SGHRS, CDR2 YFSETQ, per germline. V lost 2 bases to trimming and J lost 2 bases; unmatched junction nucleotides: 4. CDR3 size: 15 residues. The CDR3, as DNA: TGCGCCAGCAGCTTAGGAGGACTAGCCTACAATGAGCAGTTCTTC. Protein sequence: CASSLGGLAYNEQFF.

DNA of the CDR3: TGCGCCAGCAGCGAAACAGGGTCGTGGGAAAAACTGTTTTTT. This codes for CASSETGSWEKLFF. V usage is TRBV5-1 and J usage is TRBJ1-4; D is possibly TRBD1 (6 bases). The ends were cut back, 4 bases at V and 8 bases at J, with 15 bases in the middle. The germline V gene encodes CDR1 SGHRS and CDR2 YFSETQ. The CDR3 runs 14 residues.

The chain carries TRBV11-3 and TRBJ2-3; no definite D call. Trimming stripped 5 bases from V and 5 bases from J, with 14 bases between. Looked up from germline, CDR1 is SGHNT and CDR2 is YENEEA. The CDR3 has 14 amino acids. Written as DNA, the CDR3 is TGTGCCAGCAGCCGGAGACTTGGCGGAGATACGCAGTATTTT. It yields the protein CASSRRLGGDTQYF.

The chain couples TRBV7-9 to TRBJ1-1; D is possibly TRBD1 (6 bases). The CDR3 sequence is 13 residues long. The V gene lost 1 base and the J gene lost 3 bases, with 6 bases spanning the gap. The germline V gene has CDR1 SEHNR and CDR2 FQNEAQ (reference sequence). The CDR3 coding sequence is TGTGCCAGCAGCTTAGAGGGGGACACTGAAGCTTTCTTT. Translation gives CASSLEGDTEAFF.

This chain connects TRBV7-9 to TRBJ2-1; D not certain. The CDR3 length is 16 residues. Trimming removed 0 bases from V and 3 bases from J, with 12 bases in between. The germline CDR1 and CDR2 sequences are SEHNR and FQNEAQ (reference sequence). The CDR3 coding sequence is TGTGCCAGCAGCTTAGCTTCTGGAGCCCTCTACAATGAGCAGTTCTTC. This translates into CASSLASGALYNEQFF.

J is TRBJ1-1 and V is TRBV28; no reliable D call. This CDR3 is 14 amino acids long. Trimming left V 1 base short and J 4 bases short, with 10 bases between. CDR1 is MDHEN, CDR2 SYDVKM, per germline. The CDR3 loop is CASSLFGTGTEAFF. The CDR3 DNA reads as TGTGCCAGCAGTTTATTTGGCACGGGCACTGAAGCTTTCTTT.

This clone was observed a few times. The genes are TRBV28 and TRBJ2-1; 8 positions match TRBD2. Germline CDR1 MDHEN, CDR2 SYDVKM. Trimming at V came to 4 bases and at J to 0 bases, leaving 5 bases not matched to a gene. CDR3 size: 16 residues. CDR3 DNA: TGTGCCAGCAGTTCATTAGCGGGACTCTCCTACAATGAGCAGTTCTTC. Encoded protein: CASSSLAGLSYNEQFF. Variable domain in full (rest from reference TRBV28 and TRBJ2-1): DVKVTQSSRYLVKRTGEKVFLECVQDMDHENMFWYRQDPGLGLRLIYFSYDVKMKEKGDIPEGYSVSREKKERFSLILESASTNQTSMYLCASSSLAGLSYNEQFFGPGTRLTVL.

The rearrangement links TRBV7-2 to TRBJ1-2, with D unclear. Trimming took 2 bases from V and 4 from J, leaving 11 bases between them. CDR3 length: 14 residues. Per the germline V gene, CDR1 is SGHTA and CDR2 is FQGNSA. CDR3 in amino acids: CASSLISDRYGYTF. CDR3 in DNA: TGTGCCAGCAGCTTAATCTCAGATCGCTATGGCTACACCTTC.

The J gene is TRBJ1-2, the V gene TRBV7-2, with D uncertain. Trimming stripped 0 bases from V and 1 base from J, with 9 bases between. This CDR3 has 15 amino acids. Germline loops: CDR1 SGHTA, CDR2 FQGNSA. CDR3 amino acids: CASSLAVSYNYGYTF. The CDR3 DNA is TGTGCCAGCAGCTTAGCAGTTAGCTATAACTATGGCTACACCTTC.

CDR3: CASSRNTEAFF. As DNA, the CDR3 is TGTGCCAGCAGCAGAAACACTGAAGCTTTCTTT. The genes are TRBV2 and TRBJ1-1; unclear D gene. This CDR3 is 11 amino acids long. Germline CDR1 SNHLY, CDR2 FYNNEI. Trimming shortened V by 6 bases and J by 2 bases, and 4 bases separated the two germline ends.

This clone was seen more than once but under ten times. The CDR3 nucleotides read TGTGCCAGCACAGGACTAGCGGGGAGTAAGGAGACCCAGTACTTC. It codes for CASTGLAGSKETQYF. The chain employs TRBV28 and TRBJ2-5, with 12 bases lining up with TRBD2. The ends lost 7 bases at V and 5 bases at J; junction bases unmatched: 8. Germline values: CDR1 MDHEN, CDR2 SYDVKM. This CDR3 contains 15 residues.

The chain is built from TRBV4-1 and TRBJ2-5; the D gene is possibly TRBD2 (5 bases). CDR1 and CDR2 from the germline V gene are MGHRA and YSYEKL. The CDR3 sequence is 15 residues long. V lost 2 bases to trimming and J lost 5 bases, with 15 bases between them. CDR3 in amino acids: CASSQLFPGMETQYF. The CDR3 DNA is TGCGCCAGCAGCCAACTATTCCCGGGGATGGAGACCCAGTACTTC.